The clone carrying this T cell receptor beta chain was observed a few times. The sample is drawn from a study of T-cell reconstitution after alpha-beta-depleted transplantation in children. The length of the CDR3 is 11 residues. The V and J ends lost 5 bases and 3 bases respectively, with 8 bases between them. The germline gives CDR1 DFQATT, CDR2 SNEGSKA (reference sequence). Preparation of the TCRbeta library was carried out with unique molecular identifiers. TCRdb used MiXCR to reprocess the PCR reads, holding one entry per CDR3 protein. The repertoire includes 400,000 to 500,000 distinct CDR3 sequences, 11% of them detected once, and 4.5% to 6% sits in the top ten.

The source is a human donor who donated a stem cell graft to a child with acute myeloid leukemia. Source: PBMCs from the stem cell graft donor, taken from the stem cell graft. The genes are TRBV20-1 and TRBJ2-7; D not certain. The CDR3 protein is CSASANYEQYF. The CDR3 bases are TGCAGTGCTTCGGCCAACTACGAGCAGTACTTC.